Described below is a single T cell receptor (beta chain) sequence and its context. The antigen is not known. Reverse transcribing all isolated RNA meant expressed TCRB transcripts were sequenced. Only in-frame clones appear in the TCRdb table, and some are missing; sequencing was by immunoSEQ multiplex PCR. The sample contains under 400,000 clones, less than 15% of which appear only once. Germline CDR1 is SGHDT and CDR2 is YYEEEE. There are 13 residues in the CDR3. Deletions cut 2 bases from V and 7 bases from J, with 12 bases between. The source of the sample is a study of beta chain features in type 1 diabetes. Study-level points and caveats: The naive, central memory and Treg TCRB repertoires of patients appeared to be more similar to one another than those of healthy donors. A definitive answer on HLA type influencing TCRB rearrangement was not reached here. People with Type 1 diabetes carried modestly yet significantly shorter TCRB CDR3s in all four CD4+ subsets.

The source is a man aged 25 to 40 in good health. The chain combines TRBV5-6 with TRBJ1-2; weak D call: TRBD1 (5 bases). The sequenced sample consisted of central memory CD4+ T cells from blood. The CDR3 bases are TGTGCCAGCAGCTTTCCAGGGACGGGTGGCTACACCTTC. Its protein is CASSFPGTGGYTF.